This TCR beta chain was recorded in a study of a mutant IDH1 vaccine in newly diagnosed glioma. Across the whole study: The sex distribution of treated patients was about 62% male and about 38% female, with a mean age of 40.4 years. Therapy received beforehand was radiotherapy, temozolomide, or both, with most patients given both. Broader study findings: With respect to changes in top peripheral T cell clonotypes, pseudoprogression seemed unrelated.

This CDR3 contains 14 residues. CDR1 and CDR2 (germline): SGHRS, YFSETQ. Trimming took off 6 bases at V and 0 bases at J, with 12 bases between the two ends. As for this clone: Its antigen is unidentified.

Time point reported: baseline, week 1 (first vaccination visit). The treatment here: pre-vaccination baseline after standard-of-care therapy. Some clones are missing from TCRdb's copy, which holds only in-frame ones; the method was immunoSEQ multiplex PCR. The sample includes roughly 21,000 clones, around 85% seen only once; the top ten take 5% to 6%. This chain connects TRBV5-1 to TRBJ1-1, with D hard to call. The sequence derives from a man in his forties or fifties with glioma. Sequenced material: PBMCs, taken from a glioma patient treated with radiotherapy, temozolomide or both. The chain's CDR3 is CASKIDGMNTEAFF. CDR3 nucleotide sequence: TGCGCCAGCAAGATCGACGGAATGAACACTGAAGCTTTCTTT.